This T cell receptor beta chain was identified during a study of Ad26.COV2.S vaccination and SARS-CoV-2 variants. Study in general: Into the muscle, Ad26.COV2.S was dosed once or twice, 56 days apart. Study-wide results and limits: Vaccinees reportedly had broad spike-specific CD8+ and CD4+ T cell responses. Breadth measured for non-spike TCRs was similar across vaccine and placebo recipients.

Assay used: immunoSEQ multiplex PCR; TCRdb lists only in-frame clones, some missing. This repertoire shows hundreds of thousands of clones, 89% found once; its top ten account for about 2.5%. Remarks on this clone: What it binds is not known.

Treatment reported: roughly 19 received Ad26.COV2.S at low or high dose, single or two shots; 5 received placebo; per-sample allocation not given. Sampling was performed 63 days after the first vaccine or placebo injection. The CDR3 runs to 13 residues. Trimming cost V 1 base and J 1 base, with 4 bases left between them. The receptor was derived from a person between 18 and 65 years old who received the Ad26.COV2.S COVID-19 vaccine or a placebo. The chain combines TRBV12-3 or TRBV12-4 with TRBJ1-1; D not resolved. The specimen was peripheral blood, collected in a trial of Ad26.COV2.S vaccine versus placebo. The CDR3: CASSLDENTEAFF. The CDR3 DNA reads TGTGCCAGCAGTTTAGATGAGAACACTGAAGCTTTCTTT.